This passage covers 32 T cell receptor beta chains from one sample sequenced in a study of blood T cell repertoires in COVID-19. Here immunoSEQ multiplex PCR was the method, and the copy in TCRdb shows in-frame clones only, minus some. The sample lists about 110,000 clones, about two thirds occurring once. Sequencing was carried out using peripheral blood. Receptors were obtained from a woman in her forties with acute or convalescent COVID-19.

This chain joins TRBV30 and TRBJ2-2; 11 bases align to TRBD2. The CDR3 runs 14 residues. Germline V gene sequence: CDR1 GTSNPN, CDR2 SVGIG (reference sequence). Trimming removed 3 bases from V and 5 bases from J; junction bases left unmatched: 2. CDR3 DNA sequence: TGTGCCTGGAGGACTAGCGGGGATACCGGGGAGCTGTTTTTT. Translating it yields CAWRTSGDTGELFF. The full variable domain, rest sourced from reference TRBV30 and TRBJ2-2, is SQTIHQWPATLVQPVGSPLSLECTVEGTSNPNLYWYRQAAGRGLQLLFYSVGIGQISSEVPQNLSASRPQDRQFILSSKKLLLSDSGFYLCAWRTSGDTGELFFGEGSRLTVL.

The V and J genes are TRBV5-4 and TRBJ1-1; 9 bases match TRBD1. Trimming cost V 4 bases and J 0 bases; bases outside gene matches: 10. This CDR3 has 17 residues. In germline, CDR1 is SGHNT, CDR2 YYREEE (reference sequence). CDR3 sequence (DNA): TGTGCCAGCAGCCGACATGCCGGACAGGGGTTGAACACTGAAGCTTTCTTT. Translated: CASSRHAGQGLNTEAFF. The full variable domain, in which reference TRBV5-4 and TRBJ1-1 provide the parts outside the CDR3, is ETGVTQSPTHLIKTRGQQVTLRCSSQSGHNTVSWYQQALGQGPQFIFQYYREEENGRGNFPPRFSGLQFPNYSSELNVNALELDDSALYLCASSRHAGQGLNTEAFFGQGTRLTVV.

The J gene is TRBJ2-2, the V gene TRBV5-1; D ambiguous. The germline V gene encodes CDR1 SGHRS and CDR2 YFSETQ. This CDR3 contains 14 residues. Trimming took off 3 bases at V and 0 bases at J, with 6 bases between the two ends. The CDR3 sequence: CASSSTSNTGELFF. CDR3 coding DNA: TGCGCCAGCAGCTCGACATCGAACACCGGGGAGCTGTTTTTT.

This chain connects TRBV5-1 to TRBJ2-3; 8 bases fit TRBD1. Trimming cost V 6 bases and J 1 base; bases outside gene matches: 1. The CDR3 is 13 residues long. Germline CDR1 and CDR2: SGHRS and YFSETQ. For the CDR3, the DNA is TGCGCCAGCAAGACAGGGGGCACAGATACGCAGTATTTT. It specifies CASKTGGTDTQYF.

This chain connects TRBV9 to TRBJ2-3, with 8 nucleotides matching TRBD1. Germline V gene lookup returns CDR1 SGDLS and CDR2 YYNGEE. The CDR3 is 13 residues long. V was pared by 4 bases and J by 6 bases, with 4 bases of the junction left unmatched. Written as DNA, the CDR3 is TGTGCCAGCAGCAACCAGGGGGCGGATACGCAGTATTTT. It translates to CASSNQGADTQYF.

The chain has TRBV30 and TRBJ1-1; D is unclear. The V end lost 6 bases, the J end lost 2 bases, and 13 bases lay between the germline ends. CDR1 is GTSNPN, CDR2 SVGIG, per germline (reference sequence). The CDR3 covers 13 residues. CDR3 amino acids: CACPKRGNTEAFF. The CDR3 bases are TGTGCCTGCCCCAAGCGGGGAAACACTGAAGCTTTCTTT.

The chain's CDR3 is CASSVGIAGGETQYF. The CDR3 nucleotides are TGTGCCAGCAGCGTAGGTATCGCAGGGGGAGAGACCCAGTACTTC. The V and J genes are TRBV9 and TRBJ2-5; TRBD1 matches at 7 bases. V was clipped by 0 bases and J by 4 bases; unmatched bases: 6. This CDR3 is 15 amino acids long. Germline CDR1 SGDLS, CDR2 YYNGEE.

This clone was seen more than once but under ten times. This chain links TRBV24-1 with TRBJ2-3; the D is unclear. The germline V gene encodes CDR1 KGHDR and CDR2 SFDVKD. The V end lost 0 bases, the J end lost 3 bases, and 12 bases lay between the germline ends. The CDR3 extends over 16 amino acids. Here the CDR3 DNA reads TGTGCCACCAGTGATTTGCGTTTTGGCAGTACAGATACGCAGTATTTT. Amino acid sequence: CATSDLRFGSTDTQYF.

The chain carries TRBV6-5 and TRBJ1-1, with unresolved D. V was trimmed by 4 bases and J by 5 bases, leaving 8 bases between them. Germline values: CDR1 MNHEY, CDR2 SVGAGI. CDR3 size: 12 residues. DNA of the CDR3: TGTGCCAGCAGTTCCTCCGGGACTGAAGCTTTCTTT. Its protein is CASSSSGTEAFF.

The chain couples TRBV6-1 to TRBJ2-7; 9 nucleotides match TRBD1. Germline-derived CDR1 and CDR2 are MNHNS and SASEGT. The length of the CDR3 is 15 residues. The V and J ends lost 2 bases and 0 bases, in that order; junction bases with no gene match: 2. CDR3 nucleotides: TGTGCCAGCAGTGAACCGGACAGGGGCTCCTACGAGCAGTACTTC. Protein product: CASSEPDRGSYEQYF.

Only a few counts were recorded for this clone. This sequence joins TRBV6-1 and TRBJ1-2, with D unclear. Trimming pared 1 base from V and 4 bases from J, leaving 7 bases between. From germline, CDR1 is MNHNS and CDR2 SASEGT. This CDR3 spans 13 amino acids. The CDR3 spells CASSEGGGYGYTF. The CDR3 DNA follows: TGTGCCAGCAGTGAAGGAGGCGGCTATGGCTACACCTTC.

CDR3 loop: CASSRLASNEQFF. The CDR3 region has the DNA TGTGCCAGCAGTAGACTAGCGTCGAATGAGCAGTTCTTC. V usage is TRBV12-3 or TRBV12-4 and J usage is TRBJ2-1; TRBD2 matches 8 bases. Germline trimming cut 5 bases from V and 7 bases from J; bases unmatched to any gene: 4. The CDR3 is 13 amino acids.

The CDR3 nucleotides read TGTGCTAGTGGTTTGGTACGCTACCCGACAGTTAACACTGAAGCTTTCTTT. Protein product: CASGLVRYPTVNTEAFF. This chain links TRBV12-5 with TRBJ1-1; possibly TRBD1 for D (5 bases). The CDR3 loop spans 17 amino acids. Germline CDR1 is LGHNT and CDR2 is FRNRAP. Trimming stripped 0 bases from V and 2 bases from J, with 16 bases between. Combining the CDR3 with reference TRBV12-5 and TRBJ1-1 gives the whole variable domain DARVTQTPRHKVTEMGQEVTMRCQPILGHNTVFWYRQTMMQGLELLAYFRNRAPLDDSGMPKDRFSAEMPDATLATLKIQPSEPRDSAVYFCASGLVRYPTVNTEAFFGQGTRLTVV.

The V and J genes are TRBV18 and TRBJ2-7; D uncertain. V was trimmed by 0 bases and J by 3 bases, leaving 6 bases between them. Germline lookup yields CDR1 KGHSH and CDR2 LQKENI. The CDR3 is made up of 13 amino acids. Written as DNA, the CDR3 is TGTGCCAGCTCACCACCTAGCTACTACGAGCAGTACTTC. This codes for CASSPPSYYEQYF. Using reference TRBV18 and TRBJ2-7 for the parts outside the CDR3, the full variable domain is NAGVMQNPRHLVRRRGQEARLRCSPMKGHSHVYWYRQLPEEGLKFMVYLQKENIIDESGMPKERFSAEFPKEGPSILRIQQVVRGDSAAYFCASSPPSYYEQYFGPGTRLTVT.

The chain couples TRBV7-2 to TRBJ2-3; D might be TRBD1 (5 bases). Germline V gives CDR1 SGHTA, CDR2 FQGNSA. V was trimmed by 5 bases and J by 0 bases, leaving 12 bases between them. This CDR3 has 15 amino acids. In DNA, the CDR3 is TGTGCCAGCAGCCAATTAGGGGATAGCACAGATACGCAGTATTTT. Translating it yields CASSQLGDSTDTQYF.

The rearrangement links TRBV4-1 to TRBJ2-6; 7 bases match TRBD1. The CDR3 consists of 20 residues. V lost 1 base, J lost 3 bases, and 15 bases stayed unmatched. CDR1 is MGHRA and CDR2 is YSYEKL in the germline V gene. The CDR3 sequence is CASSQAPRQGGALGANVLTF. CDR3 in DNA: TGCGCCAGCAGCCAAGCTCCGAGACAGGGTGGTGCTCTTGGGGCCAACGTCCTGACTTTC.

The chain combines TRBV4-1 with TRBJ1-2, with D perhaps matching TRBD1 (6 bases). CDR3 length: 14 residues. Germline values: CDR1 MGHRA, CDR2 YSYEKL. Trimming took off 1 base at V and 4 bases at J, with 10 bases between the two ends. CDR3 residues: CASSQAGGSYGYTF. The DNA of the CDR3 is TGCGCCAGCAGCCAAGCGGGGGGCAGCTATGGCTACACCTTC.

CDR3 DNA sequence: TGTGCCAGCAGGTTAGCTAACAATGAGCAGTTCTTC. It translates to CASRLANNEQFF. V usage is TRBV5-4 and J usage is TRBJ2-1, with D unclear. The CDR3 consists of 12 residues. In germline, CDR1 is SGHNT, CDR2 YYREEE (reference sequence). Trimming pared 5 bases from V and 5 bases from J, leaving 8 bases between. The full variable domain, completed using reference TRBV5-4 and TRBJ2-1, is ETGVTQSPTHLIKTRGQQVTLRCSSQSGHNTVSWYQQALGQGPQFIFQYYREEENGRGNFPPRFSGLQFPNYSSELNVNALELDDSALYLCASRLANNEQFFGPGTRLTVL.

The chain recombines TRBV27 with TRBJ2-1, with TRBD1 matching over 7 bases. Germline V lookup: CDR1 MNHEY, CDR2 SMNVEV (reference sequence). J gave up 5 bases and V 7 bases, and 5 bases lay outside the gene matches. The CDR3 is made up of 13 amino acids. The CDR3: CASNAGGHNEQFF. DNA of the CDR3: TGTGCCAGCAACGCAGGGGGTCACAATGAGCAGTTCTTC.

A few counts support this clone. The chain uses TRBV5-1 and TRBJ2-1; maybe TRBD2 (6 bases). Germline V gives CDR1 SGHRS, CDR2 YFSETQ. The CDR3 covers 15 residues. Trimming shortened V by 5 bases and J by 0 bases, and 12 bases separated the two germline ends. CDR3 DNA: TGCGCCAGCAGATATGGGACTGGCTCCTACAATGAGCAGTTCTTC. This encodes CASRYGTGSYNEQFF.

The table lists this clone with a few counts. The CDR3 nucleotides are TGTGCCAGCAGCTTAGCTCAGAGCACAGATACGCAGTATTTT. Its translation is CASSLAQSTDTQYF. The gene calls are TRBV7-2 and TRBJ2-3; the D is unclear. V was shortened by 0 bases and J by 0 bases, with 4 bases between the two germline ends. CDR1 and CDR2 from the germline V gene are SGHTA and FQGNSA. This CDR3 comprises 14 residues.

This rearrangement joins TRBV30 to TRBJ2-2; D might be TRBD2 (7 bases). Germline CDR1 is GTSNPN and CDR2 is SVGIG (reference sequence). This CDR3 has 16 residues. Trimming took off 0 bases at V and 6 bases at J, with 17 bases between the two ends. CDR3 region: CAWSVWRGGRAGELFF. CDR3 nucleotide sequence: TGTGCCTGGAGTGTTTGGAGGGGGGGCCGAGCCGGGGAGCTGTTTTTT. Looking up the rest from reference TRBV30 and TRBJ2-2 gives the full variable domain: SQTIHQWPATLVQPVGSPLSLECTVEGTSNPNLYWYRQAAGRGLQLLFYSVGIGQISSEVPQNLSASRPQDRQFILSSKKLLLSDSGFYLCAWSVWRGGRAGELFFGEGSRLTVL.

The DNA for the CDR3 is TGCAGCGTTACCGGGGTCCTGGGCATCACTGAAGCTTTCTTT. Amino acid sequence: CSVTGVLGITEAFF. This chain uses TRBV29-1 with TRBJ1-1; D is uncertain. CDR3 length equals 14 residues. CDR1 is SQVTM, CDR2 ANQGSEA, per germline. Trimming cost V 5 bases and J 4 bases, with 17 bases left between them.

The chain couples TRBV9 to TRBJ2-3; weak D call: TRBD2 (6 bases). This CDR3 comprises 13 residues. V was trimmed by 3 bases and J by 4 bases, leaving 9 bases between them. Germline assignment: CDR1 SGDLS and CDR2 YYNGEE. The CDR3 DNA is TGTGCCAGCAGCGCCCCTAGCGCAGATACGCAGTATTTT. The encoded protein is CASSAPSADTQYF.

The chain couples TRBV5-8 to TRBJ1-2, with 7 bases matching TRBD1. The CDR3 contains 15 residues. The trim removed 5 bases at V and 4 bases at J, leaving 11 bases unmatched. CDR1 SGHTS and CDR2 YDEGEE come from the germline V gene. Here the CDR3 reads CASSRQGATSYGYTF. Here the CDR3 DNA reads TGTGCCAGCAGTAGACAGGGAGCAACCTCCTATGGCTACACCTTC.

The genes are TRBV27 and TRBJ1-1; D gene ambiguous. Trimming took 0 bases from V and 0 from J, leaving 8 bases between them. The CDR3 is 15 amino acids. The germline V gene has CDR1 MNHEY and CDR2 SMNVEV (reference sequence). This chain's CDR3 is CASSLSWQLNTEAFF. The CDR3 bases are TGTGCCAGCAGTTTATCGTGGCAGTTGAACACTGAAGCTTTCTTT.

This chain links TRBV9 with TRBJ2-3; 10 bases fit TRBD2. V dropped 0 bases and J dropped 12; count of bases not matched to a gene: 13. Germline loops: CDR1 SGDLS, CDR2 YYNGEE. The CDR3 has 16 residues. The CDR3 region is CASSVEETSGLTRQYF. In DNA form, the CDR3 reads TGTGCCAGCAGCGTAGAGGAGACTAGCGGGCTCACCCGCCAGTATTTT.

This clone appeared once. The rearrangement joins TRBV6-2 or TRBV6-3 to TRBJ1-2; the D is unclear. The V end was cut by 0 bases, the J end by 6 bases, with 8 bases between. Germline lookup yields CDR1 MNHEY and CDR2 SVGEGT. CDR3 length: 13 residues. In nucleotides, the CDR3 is TGTGCCAGCAGTTACTCGCGAGGGCATGGCTACACCTTC. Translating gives CASSYSRGHGYTF.

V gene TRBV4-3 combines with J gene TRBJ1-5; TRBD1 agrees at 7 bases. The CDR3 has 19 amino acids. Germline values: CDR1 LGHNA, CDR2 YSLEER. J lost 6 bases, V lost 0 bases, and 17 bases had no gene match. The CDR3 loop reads CASSQDPYTGDRVVQPQHF. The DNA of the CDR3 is TGCGCCAGCAGCCAAGACCCATATACGGGTGACAGGGTTGTTCAGCCCCAGCATTTT.

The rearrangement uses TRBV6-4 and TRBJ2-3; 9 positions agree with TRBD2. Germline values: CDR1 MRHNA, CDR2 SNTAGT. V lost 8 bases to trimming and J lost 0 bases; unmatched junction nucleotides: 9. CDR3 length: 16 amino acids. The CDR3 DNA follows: TGTGCCAGCCACAAAGAGCGGGGGGATAGCACAGATACGCAGTATTTT. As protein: CASHKERGDSTDTQYF.

In DNA form, the CDR3 reads TGTGCCAGCAGTTACCGACAGGGGGACTTATTAGGGCAGTACTTC. Translating gives CASSYRQGDLLGQYF. This chain joins TRBV6-6 and TRBJ2-7, with 9 bases lining up with TRBD1. The CDR3 spans 15 residues. Germline CDR1 and CDR2: MNHNY and SVGAGI (reference sequence). The junction had 11 bases not matched to a gene; V was cut back by 2 bases and J by 9 bases.

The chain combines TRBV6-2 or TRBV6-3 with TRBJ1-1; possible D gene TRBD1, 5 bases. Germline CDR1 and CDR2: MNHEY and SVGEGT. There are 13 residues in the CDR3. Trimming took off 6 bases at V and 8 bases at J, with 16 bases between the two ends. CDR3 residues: CASSHWGEGEAFF. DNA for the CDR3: TGTGCCAGCAGCCACTGGGGGGAGGGCGAAGCTTTCTTT.